This T cell receptor (beta chain) was identified during a study of graft-versus-host responses after intestinal transplantation. Study information: Recipients were all induced with anti-thymocyte globulin, then given tacrolimus and steroids for about 3 years. Study findings and constraints: When patients had graft-donor T cell macrochimerism, their allografts held high graft-versus-host to host-versus-graft clonal ratios.

As concerns this clone: Its antigen is not known.

Germline loops: CDR1 LGHNA, CDR2 YNFKEQ. The CDR3 has 15 residues. The V and J ends lost 4 bases and 0 bases, in that order; junction bases with no gene match: 3. The table came from immunoSEQ multiplex PCR; TCRdb's copy has only in-frame clones and leaves some out. The repertoire consists of about 130,000 clones, with more than 80% occurring once and the leading ten covering over 0.15%. The receptor's source is a human donor who received an intestinal transplant. This specimen was unstimulated CD4+ T cells sorted from spleen or lymph node cells, taken before intestinal transplant. The chain couples TRBV4-2 to TRBJ2-5; 9 bases map to TRBD2. The CDR3 loop reads CASSLTSGYQETQYF. CDR3 coding DNA: TGTGCCAGCAGCCTGACTAGCGGTTACCAAGAGACCCAGTACTTC.